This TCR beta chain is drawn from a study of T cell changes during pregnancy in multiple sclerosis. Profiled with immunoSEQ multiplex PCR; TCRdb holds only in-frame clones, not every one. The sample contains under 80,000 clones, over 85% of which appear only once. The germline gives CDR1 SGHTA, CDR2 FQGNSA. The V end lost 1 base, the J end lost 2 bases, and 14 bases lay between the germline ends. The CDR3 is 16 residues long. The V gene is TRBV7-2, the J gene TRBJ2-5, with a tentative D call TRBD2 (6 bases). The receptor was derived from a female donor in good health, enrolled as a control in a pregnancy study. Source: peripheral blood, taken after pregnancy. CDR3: CASSLGRESVQETQYF. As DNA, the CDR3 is TGTGCCAGCAGCTTAGGGAGGGAGTCGGTTCAAGAGACCCAGTACTTC.